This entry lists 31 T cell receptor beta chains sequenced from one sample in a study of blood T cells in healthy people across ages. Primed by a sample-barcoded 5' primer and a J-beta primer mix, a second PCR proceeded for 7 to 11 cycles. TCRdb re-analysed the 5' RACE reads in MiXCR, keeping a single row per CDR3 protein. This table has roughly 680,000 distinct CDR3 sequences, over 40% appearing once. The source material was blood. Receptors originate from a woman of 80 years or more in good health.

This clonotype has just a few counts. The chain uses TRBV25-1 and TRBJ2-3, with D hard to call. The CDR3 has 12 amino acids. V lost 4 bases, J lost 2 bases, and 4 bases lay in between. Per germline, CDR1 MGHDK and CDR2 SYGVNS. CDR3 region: CASSALTDTQYF. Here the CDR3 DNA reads TGTGCCAGCAGTGCACTCACAGATACGCAGTATTTT. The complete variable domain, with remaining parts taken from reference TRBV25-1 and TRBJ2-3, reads EADIYQTPRYLVIGTGKKITLECSQTMGHDKMYWYQQDPGMELHLIHYSYGVNSTEKGDLSSESTVSRIRTEHFPLTLESARPSHTSQYLCASSALTDTQYFGPGTRLTVL.

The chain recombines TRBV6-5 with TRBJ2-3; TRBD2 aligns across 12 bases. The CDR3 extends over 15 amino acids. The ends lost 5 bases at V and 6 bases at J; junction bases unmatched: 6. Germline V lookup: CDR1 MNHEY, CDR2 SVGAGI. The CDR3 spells CASSRTSGAQDTQYF. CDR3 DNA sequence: TGTGCCAGCAGTCGGACTAGCGGGGCACAGGATACGCAGTATTTT.

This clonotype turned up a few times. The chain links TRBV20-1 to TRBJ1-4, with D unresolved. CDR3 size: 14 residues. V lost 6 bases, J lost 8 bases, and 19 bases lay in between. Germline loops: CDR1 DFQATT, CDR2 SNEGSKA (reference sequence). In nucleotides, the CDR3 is TGCAGTGCCCAGAGGACGGGGATATTCGAAAAACTGTTTTTT. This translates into CSAQRTGIFEKLFF.

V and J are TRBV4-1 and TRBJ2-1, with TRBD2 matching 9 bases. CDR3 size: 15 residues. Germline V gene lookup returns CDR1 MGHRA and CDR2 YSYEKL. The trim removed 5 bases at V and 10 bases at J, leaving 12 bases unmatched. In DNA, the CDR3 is TGCGCCAGCAGCACGTTAGCGGGAGTGACTCAGGAGCAGTTCTTC. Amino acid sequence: CASSTLAGVTQEQFF.

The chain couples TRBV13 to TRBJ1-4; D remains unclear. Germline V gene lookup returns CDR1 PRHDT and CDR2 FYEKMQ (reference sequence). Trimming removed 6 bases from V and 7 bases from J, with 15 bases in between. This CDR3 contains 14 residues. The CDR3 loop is CASSYDPAGEKLFF. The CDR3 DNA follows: TGTGCCAGCAGTTACGACCCCGCGGGTGAAAAACTGTTTTTT.

This CDR3 is CASSFSRDRLSYEQYF. The CDR3 DNA follows: TGTGCCAGCAGTTTTTCGAGGGACAGGCTCTCCTACGAGCAGTACTTC. The J gene is TRBJ2-7, the V gene TRBV12-3 or TRBV12-4, with 8 bases fitting TRBD1. The CDR3 runs to 16 residues. With 3 bases clipped from V and 0 bases from J, the junction kept 7 bases outside the gene matches.

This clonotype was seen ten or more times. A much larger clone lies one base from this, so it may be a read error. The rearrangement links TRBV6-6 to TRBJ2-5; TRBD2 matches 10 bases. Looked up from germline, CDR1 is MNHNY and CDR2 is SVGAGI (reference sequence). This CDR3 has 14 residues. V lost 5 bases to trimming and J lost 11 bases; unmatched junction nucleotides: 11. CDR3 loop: CASSPQREGNEQYF. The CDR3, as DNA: TGTGCCAGCAGTCCCCAGCGGGAGGGTAATGAGCAGTACTTC.

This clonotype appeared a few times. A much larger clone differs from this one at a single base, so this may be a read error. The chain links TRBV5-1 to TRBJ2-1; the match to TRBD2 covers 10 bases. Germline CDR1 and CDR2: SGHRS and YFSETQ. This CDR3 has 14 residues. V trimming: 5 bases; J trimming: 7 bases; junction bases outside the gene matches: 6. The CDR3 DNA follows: TGCGCCAGCAGGGTTCGAGCGGGAGGGAATGAGCAGTTCTTC. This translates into CASRVRAGGNEQFF.

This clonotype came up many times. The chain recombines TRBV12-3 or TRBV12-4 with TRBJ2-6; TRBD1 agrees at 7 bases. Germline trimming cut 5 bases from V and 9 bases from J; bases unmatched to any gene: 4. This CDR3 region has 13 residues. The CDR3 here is CASSPGQINVLTF. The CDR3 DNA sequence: TGTGCCAGCAGTCCGGGACAGATCAACGTCCTGACTTTC.

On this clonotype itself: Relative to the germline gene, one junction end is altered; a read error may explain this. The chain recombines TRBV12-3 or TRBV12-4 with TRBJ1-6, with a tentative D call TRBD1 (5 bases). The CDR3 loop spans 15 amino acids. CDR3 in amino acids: CASSLSSPGGSPPHF. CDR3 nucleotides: TGTGCCAGCAGCCTGTCGTCCCCTGGGGGATCACCCCCCCACTTT.

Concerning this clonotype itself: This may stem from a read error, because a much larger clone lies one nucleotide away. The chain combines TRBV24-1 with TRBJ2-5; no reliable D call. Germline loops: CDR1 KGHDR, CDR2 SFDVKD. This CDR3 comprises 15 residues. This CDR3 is CATSGLQVAGETQYF. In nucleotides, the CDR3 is TGTGCCACCAGTGGTTTGCAGGTGGCCGGGGAGACCCAGTACTTC.

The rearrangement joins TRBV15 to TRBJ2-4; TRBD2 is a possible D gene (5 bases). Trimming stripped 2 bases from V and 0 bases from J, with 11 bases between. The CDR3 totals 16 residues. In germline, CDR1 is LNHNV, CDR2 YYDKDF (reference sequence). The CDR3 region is CATSRTRELAKNIQYF. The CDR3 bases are TGTGCCACCAGCAGAACCCGGGAACTAGCCAAAAACATTCAGTACTTC.

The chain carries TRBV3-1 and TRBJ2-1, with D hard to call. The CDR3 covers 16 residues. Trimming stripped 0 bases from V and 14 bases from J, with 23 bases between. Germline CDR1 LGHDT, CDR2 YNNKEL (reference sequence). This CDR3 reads CASSQDAFGPPALKFF. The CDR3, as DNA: TGTGCCAGCAGCCAAGATGCGTTCGGACCCCCGGCTCTTAAGTTCTTC.

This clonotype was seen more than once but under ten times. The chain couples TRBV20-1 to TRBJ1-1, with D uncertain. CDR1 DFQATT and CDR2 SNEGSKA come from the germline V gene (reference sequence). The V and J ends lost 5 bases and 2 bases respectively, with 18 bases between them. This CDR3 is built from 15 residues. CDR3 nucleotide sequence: TGCAGTGCTGTCCCGGGAGAGAGGCTTAACACTGAAGCTTTCTTT. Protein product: CSAVPGERLNTEAFF.

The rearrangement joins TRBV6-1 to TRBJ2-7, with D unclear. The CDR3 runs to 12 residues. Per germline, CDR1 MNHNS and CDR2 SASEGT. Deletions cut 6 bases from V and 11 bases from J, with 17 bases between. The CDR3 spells CASSANLREEYF. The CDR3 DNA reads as TGTGCCAGCAGCGCAAACCTCCGTGAGGAGTACTTC.

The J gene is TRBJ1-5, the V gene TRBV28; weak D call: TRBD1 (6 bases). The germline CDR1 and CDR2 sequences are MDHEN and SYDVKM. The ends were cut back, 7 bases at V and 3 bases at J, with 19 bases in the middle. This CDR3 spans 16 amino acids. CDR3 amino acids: CASTTRDQGHNQPQHF. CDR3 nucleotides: TGTGCCAGCACCACCCGGGACCAGGGGCACAATCAGCCCCAGCATTTT.

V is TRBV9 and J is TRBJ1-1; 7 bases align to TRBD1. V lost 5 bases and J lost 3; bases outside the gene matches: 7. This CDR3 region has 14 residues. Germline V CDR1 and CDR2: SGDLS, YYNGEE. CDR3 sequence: CASRPTGSDTEAFF. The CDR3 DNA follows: TGTGCCAGCAGGCCGACAGGGAGTGACACTGAAGCTTTCTTT.

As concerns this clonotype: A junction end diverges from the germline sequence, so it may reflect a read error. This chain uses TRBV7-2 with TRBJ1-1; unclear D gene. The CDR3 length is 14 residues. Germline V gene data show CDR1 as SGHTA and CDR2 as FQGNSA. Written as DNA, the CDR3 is TGTGCCAGCACCTTACCTGGCGTCGACACTGAAGCTTTCTTT. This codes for CASTLPGVDTEAFF. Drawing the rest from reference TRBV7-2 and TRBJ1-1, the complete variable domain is GAGVSQSPSNKVTEKGKDVELRCDPISGHTALYWYRQSLGQGLEFLIYFQGNSAPDKSGLPSDRFSAERTGGSVSTLTIQRTQQEDSAVYLCASTLPGVDTEAFFGQGTRLTVV.

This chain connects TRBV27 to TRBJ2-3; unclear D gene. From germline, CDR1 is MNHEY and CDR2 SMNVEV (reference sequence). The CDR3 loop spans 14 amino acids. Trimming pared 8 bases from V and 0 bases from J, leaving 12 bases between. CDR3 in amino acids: CASSGYTSTDTQYF. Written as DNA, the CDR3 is TGTGCCAGCTCGGGCTACACTAGCACAGATACGCAGTATTTT.

CDR3 residues: CASSLGGLQETRYF. The CDR3 DNA follows: TGCGCCAGCAGCTTGGGGGGTCTCCAAGAGACCCGGTACTTC. The genes are TRBV5-1 and TRBJ2-4; D unresolved. In germline, CDR1 is SGHRS, CDR2 YFSETQ. V was pared by 0 bases and J by 15 bases, with 19 bases between. There are 14 residues in the CDR3.

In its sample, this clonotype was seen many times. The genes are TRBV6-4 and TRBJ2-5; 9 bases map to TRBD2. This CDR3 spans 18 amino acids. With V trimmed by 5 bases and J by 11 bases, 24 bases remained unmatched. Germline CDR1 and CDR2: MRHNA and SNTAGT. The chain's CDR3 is CASSKSASGILSPGEQYF. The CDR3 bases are TGTGCCAGCAGTAAGTCGGCTAGCGGGATACTGAGTCCAGGGGAGCAGTACTTC.

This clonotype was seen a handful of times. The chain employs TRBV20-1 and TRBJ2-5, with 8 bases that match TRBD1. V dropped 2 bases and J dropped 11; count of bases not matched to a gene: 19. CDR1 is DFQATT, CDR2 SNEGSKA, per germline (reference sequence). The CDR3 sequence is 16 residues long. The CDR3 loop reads CSARRTGILGLNEQYF. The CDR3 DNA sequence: TGCAGTGCTAGACGGACAGGGATTTTGGGACTCAATGAGCAGTACTTC.

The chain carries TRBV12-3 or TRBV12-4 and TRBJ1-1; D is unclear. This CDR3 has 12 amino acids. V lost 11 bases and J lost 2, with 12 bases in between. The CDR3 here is CAAEESNTEAFF. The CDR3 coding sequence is TGTGCCGCCGAGGAGAGTAACACTGAAGCTTTCTTT.

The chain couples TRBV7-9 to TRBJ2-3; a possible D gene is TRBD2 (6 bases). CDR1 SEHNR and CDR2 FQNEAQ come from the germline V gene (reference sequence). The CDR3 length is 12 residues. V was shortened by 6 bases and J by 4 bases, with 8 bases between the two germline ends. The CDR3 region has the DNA TGTGCCAGCAGTGGGGGGTCAGATACGCAGTATTTT. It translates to CASSGGSDTQYF.

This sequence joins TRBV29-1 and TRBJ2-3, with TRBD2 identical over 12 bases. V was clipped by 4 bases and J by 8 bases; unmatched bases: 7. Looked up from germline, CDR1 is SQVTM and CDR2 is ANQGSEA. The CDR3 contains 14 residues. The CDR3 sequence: CSVGASGRAGTQYF. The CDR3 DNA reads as TGCAGCGTTGGAGCTAGCGGGAGGGCCGGTACGCAGTATTTT.

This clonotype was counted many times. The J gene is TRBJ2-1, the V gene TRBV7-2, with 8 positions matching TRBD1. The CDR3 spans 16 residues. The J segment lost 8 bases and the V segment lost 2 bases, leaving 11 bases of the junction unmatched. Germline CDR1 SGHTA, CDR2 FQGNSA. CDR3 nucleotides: TGTGCCAGCAGCTTACCCGGGACAGGCTTTTACGATGAGCAGTTCTTC. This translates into CASSLPGTGFYDEQFF. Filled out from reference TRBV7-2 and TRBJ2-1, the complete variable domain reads GAGVSQSPSNKVTEKGKDVELRCDPISGHTALYWYRQSLGQGLEFLIYFQGNSAPDKSGLPSDRFSAERTGGSVSTLTIQRTQQEDSAVYLCASSLPGTGFYDEQFFGPGTRLTVL.

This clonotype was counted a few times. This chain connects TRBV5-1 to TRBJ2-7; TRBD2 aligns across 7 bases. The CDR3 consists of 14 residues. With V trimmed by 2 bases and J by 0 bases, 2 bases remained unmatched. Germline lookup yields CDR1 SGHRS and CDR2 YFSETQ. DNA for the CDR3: TGCGCCAGCAGCTTCCGGGAGGACTCCTACGAGCAGTACTTC. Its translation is CASSFREDSYEQYF.

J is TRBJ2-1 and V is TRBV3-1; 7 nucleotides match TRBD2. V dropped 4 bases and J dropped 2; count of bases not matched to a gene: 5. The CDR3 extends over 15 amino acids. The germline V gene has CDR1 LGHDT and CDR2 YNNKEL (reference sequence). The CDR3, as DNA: TGTGCCAGCAGCCGTTGGGACTATCCCTACAATGAGCAGTTCTTC. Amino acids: CASSRWDYPYNEQFF.

As DNA, the CDR3 is TGTGCCAGCAGCGTAGCGGGCGAAAACTCTGGGGCCAACGTCCTGACTTTC. Translation: CASSVAGENSGANVLTF. This chain uses TRBV9 with TRBJ2-6; D call uncertain. The CDR3 totals 17 residues. Germline lookup yields CDR1 SGDLS and CDR2 YYNGEE. Trimming shortened V by 0 bases and J by 0 bases, and 10 bases separated the two germline ends.

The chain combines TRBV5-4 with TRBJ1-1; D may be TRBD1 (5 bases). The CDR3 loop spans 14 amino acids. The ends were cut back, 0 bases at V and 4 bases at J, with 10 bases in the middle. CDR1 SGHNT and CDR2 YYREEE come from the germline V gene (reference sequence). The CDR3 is CASSLAGQGTEAFF. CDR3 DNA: TGTGCCAGCAGCTTGGCCGGGCAGGGCACTGAAGCTTTCTTT.

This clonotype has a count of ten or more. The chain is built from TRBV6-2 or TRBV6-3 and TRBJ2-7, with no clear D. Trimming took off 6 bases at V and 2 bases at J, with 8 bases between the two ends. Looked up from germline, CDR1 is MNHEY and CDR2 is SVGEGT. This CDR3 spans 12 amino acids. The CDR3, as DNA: TGTGCCAGCAGGGCGAATCCCTACGAGCAGTACTTC. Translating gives CASRANPYEQYF.